This T cell receptor beta chain was recorded in a study of cytomegalovirus exposure and HLA in healthy donors. Trimming shortened V by 3 bases and J by 4 bases, and 10 bases separated the two germline ends. This CDR3 is built from 13 residues. The germline CDR1 and CDR2 sequences are SGHRS and YFSETQ. This PCR relied on a set of 60 Vbeta primers and 13 Jbeta primers. Measured with immunoSEQ multiplex PCR; TCRdb has only the in-frame clones, and not every one. The sample includes about 130,000 clones, approximately 79% of them seen just once. Sequencing was carried out using PBMCs. This TCR was sampled from a man between 18 and 29 years old in good health and CMV-seropositive. The genes are TRBV5-1 and TRBJ2-5, with D possibly being TRBD1 (6 bases). The chain's CDR3 is CASSWGPGETQYF. The DNA for the CDR3 is TGCGCCAGCAGCTGGGGGCCGGGAGAGACCCAGTACTTC.